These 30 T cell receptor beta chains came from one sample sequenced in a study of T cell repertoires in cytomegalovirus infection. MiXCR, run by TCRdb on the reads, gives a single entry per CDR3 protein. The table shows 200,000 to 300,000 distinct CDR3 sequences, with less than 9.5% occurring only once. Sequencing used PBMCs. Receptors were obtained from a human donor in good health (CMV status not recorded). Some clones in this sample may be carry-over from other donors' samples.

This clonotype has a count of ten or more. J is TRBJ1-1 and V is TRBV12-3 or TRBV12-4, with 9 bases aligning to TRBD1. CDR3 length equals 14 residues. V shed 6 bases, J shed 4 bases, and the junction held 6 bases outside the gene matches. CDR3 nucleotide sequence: TGTGCCAGCAGCAGACAGGGGGGAGTCACTGAAGCTTTCTTT. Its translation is CASSRQGGVTEAFF.

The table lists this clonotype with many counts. CDR3 in amino acids: CASSLNSYEQYF. CDR3 sequence (DNA): TGTGCCAGCAGCCTTAATTCCTACGAGCAGTACTTC. The rearrangement links TRBV7-2 to TRBJ2-7; D gene ambiguous. Germline V gene sequence: CDR1 SGHTA, CDR2 FQGNSA. The V and J ends lost 5 bases and 1 base respectively, with 6 bases between them. CDR3 length equals 12 residues.

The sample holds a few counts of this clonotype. CDR3 bases: TGTGCCAGTAAGACAGCGGGGGAAACAGATACGCAGTATTTT. As protein: CASKTAGETDTQYF. This rearrangement joins TRBV19 to TRBJ2-3, with 8 bases fitting TRBD2. CDR1 is LNHDA, CDR2 SQIVND, per germline (reference sequence). There are 14 residues in the CDR3. The trim removed 7 bases at V and 3 bases at J, leaving 6 bases unmatched.

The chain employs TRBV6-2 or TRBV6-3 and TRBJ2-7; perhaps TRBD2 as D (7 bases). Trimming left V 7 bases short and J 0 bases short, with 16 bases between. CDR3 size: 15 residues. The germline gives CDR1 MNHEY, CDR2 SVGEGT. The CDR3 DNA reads TGTGCCAGCAATAATGCGGGGGCCGTCTCCTACGAGCAGTACTTC. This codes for CASNNAGAVSYEQYF.

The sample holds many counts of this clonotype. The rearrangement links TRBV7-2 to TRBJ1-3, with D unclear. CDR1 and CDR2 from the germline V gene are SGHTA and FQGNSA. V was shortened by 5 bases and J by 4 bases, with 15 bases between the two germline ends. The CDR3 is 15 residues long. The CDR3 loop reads CASSAPGGGGNTIYF. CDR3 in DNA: TGTGCCAGCAGCGCCCCGGGAGGCGGAGGAAACACCATATATTTT. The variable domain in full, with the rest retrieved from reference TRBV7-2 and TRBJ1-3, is GAGVSQSPSNKVTEKGKDVELRCDPISGHTALYWYRQSLGQGLEFLIYFQGNSAPDKSGLPSDRFSAERTGGSVSTLTIQRTQQEDSAVYLCASSAPGGGGNTIYFGEGSWLTVV.

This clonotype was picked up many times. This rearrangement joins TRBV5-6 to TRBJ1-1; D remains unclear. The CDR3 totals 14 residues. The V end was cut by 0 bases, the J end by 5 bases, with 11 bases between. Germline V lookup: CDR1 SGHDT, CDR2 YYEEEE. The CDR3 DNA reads TGTGCCAGCAGCTTGGAGAGGCTGCGGACTGAAGCTTTCTTT. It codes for CASSLERLRTEAFF.

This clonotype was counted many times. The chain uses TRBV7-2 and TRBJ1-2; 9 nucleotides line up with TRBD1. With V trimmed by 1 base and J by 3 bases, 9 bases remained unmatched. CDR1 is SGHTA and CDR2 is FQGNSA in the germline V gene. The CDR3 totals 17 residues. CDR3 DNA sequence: TGTGCCAGCAGCTTAGTCCGGGACAGGGTGGTTCACTATGGCTACACCTTC. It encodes CASSLVRDRVVHYGYTF.

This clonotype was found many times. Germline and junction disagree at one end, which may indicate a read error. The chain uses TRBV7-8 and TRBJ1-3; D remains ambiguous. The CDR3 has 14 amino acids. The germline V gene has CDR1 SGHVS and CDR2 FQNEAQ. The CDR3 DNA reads TGTGCCAGCAGCCTAGCAGGCTCTGGAAACACCATATATTTT. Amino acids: CASSLAGSGNTIYF.

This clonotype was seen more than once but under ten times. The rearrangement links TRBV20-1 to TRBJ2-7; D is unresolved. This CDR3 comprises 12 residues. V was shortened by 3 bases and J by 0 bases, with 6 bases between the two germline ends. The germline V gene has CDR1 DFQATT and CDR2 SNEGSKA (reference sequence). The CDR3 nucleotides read TGCAGTGCTAGTCCGTTCTCCTACGAGCAGTACTTC. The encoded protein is CSASPFSYEQYF.

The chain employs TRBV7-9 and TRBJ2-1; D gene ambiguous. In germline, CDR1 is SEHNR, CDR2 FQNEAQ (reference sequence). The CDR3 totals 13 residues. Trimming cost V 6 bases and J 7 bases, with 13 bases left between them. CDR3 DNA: TGTGCCAGCAGTCACCTGGCCCATAATGAGCAGTTCTTC. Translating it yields CASSHLAHNEQFF.

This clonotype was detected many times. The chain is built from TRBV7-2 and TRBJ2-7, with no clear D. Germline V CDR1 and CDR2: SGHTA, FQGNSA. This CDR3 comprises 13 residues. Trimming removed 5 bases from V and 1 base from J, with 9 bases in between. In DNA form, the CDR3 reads TGTGCCAGCAGCCTAAAGAGGTCCTACGAGCAGTACTTC. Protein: CASSLKRSYEQYF.

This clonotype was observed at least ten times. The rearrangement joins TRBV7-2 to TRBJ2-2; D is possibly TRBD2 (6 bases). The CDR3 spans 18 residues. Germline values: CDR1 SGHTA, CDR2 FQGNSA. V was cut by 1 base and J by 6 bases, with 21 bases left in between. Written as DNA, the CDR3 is TGTGCCAGCAGCTTAGGCCCCGCCGGGACTTCCAACGCCGGGGAGCTGTTTTTT. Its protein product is CASSLGPAGTSNAGELFF.

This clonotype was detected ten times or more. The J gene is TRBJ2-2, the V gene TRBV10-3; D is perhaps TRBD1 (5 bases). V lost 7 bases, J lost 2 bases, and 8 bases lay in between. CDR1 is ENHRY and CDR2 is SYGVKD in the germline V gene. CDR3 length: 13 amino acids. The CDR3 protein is CAIKGPNTGELFF. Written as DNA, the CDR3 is TGTGCCATCAAGGGGCCTAACACCGGGGAGCTGTTTTTT.

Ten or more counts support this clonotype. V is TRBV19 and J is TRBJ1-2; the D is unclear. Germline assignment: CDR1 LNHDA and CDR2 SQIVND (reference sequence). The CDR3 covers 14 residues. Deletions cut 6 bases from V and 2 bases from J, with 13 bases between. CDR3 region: CASSPMAENYGYTF. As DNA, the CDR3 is TGTGCCAGTAGCCCTATGGCGGAAAACTATGGCTACACCTTC.

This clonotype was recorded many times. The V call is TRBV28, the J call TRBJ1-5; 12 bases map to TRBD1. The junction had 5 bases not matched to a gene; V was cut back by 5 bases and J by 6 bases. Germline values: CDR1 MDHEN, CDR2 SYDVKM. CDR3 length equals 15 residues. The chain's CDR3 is CASSPGTGGFQPQHF. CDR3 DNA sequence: TGTGCCAGCAGTCCTGGGACAGGGGGCTTTCAGCCCCAGCATTTT.

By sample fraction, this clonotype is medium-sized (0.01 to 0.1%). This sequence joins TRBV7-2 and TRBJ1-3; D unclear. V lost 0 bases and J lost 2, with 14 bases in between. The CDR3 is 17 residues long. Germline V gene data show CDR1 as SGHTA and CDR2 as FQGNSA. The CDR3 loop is CASSLAVQAAAGNTIYF. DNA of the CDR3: TGTGCCAGCAGCTTAGCGGTCCAAGCTGCGGCTGGAAACACCATATATTTT.

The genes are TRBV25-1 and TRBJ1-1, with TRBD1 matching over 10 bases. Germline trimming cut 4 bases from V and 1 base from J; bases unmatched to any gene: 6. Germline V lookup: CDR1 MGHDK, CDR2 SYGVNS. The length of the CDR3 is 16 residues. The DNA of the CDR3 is TGTGCCAGCAGTGCGTGGACAGGGGGAGGGAACACTGAAGCTTTCTTT. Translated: CASSAWTGGGNTEAFF.

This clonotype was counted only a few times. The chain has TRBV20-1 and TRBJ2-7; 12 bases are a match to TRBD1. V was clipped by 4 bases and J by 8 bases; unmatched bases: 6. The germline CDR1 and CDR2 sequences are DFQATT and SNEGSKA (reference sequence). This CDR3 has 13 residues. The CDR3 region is CSAIGTGGPQQYF. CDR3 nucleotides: TGCAGTGCTATTGGGACAGGGGGCCCCCAGCAGTACTTC.

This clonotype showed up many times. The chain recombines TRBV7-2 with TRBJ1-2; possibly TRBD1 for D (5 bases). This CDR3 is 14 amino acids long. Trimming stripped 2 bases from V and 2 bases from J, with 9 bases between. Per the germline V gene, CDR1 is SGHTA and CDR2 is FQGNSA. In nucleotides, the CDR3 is TGTGCCAGCAGCTTACGACAGATCAACTATGGCTACACCTTC. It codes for CASSLRQINYGYTF.

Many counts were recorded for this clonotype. This CDR3 is CSARELLEAQETQYF. CDR3 coding DNA: TGCAGTGCTAGAGAACTGCTAGAAGCCCAAGAGACCCAGTACTTC. V is TRBV20-1 and J is TRBJ2-5; D is unresolved. V was clipped by 0 bases and J by 1 base, with 12 bases between them. The CDR3 has 15 amino acids. Germline V gene data show CDR1 as DFQATT and CDR2 as SNEGSKA (reference sequence).

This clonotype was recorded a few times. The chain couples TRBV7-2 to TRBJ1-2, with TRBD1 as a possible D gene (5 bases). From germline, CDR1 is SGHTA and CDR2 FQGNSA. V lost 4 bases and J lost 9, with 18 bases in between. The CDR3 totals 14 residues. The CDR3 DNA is TGTGCCAGCAGCTCCAACGGCAGGGTGGGCAGCTACACCTTC. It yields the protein CASSSNGRVGSYTF. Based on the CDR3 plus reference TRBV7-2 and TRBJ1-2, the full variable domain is GAGVSQSPSNKVTEKGKDVELRCDPISGHTALYWYRQSLGQGLEFLIYFQGNSAPDKSGLPSDRFSAERTGGSVSTLTIQRTQQEDSAVYLCASSSNGRVGSYTFGSGTRLTVV.

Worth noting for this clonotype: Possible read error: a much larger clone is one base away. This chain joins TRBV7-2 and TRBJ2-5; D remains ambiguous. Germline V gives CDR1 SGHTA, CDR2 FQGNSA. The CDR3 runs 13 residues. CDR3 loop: CASSLRQIETQNF. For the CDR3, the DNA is TGTGCCAGCAGCTTACGGCAAATCGAGACCCAGAACTTC.

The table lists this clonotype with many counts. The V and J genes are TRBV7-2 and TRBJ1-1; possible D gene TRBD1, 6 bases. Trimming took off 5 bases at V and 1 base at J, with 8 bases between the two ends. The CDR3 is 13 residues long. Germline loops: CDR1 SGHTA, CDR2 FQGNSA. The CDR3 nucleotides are TGTGCCAGCAGCACAGGGCGGAACACTGAAGCTTTCTTT. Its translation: CASSTGRNTEAFF.

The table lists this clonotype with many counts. CDR3 sequence reads: CASSYRPGTGEKLFF. DNA of the CDR3: TGTGCCAGCAGCTACAGGCCCGGGACCGGTGAAAAACTGTTTTTT. The chain combines TRBV6-7 with TRBJ1-4; D is possibly TRBD1 (5 bases). TRBV6-7 is identified as an open reading frame with a role that is uncertain. This CDR3 is 15 amino acids long. The V gene lost 6 bases and the J gene lost 7 bases, with 18 bases spanning the gap.

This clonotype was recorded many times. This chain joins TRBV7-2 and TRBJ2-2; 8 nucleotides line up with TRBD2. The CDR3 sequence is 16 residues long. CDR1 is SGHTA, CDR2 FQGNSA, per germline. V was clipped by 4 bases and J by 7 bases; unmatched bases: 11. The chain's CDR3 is CASSSRIAGSIGELFF. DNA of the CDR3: TGTGCCAGCAGCTCCCGAATAGCGGGATCCATCGGGGAGCTGTTTTTT.

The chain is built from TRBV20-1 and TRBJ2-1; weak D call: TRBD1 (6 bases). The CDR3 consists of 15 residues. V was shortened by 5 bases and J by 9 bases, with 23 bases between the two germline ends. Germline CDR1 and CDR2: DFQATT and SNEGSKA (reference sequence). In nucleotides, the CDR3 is TGCAGTGCTCCCATGACAGGAGGTTTGGCAATTGAGCAGTTCTTC. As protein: CSAPMTGGLAIEQFF.

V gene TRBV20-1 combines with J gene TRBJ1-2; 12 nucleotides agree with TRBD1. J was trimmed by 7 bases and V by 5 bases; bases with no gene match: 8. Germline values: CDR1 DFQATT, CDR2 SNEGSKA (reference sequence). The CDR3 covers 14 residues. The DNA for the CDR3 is TGCAGTGCTGAACGGGACAGGGGGCGTTTTGGCTACACCTTC. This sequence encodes CSAERDRGRFGYTF.

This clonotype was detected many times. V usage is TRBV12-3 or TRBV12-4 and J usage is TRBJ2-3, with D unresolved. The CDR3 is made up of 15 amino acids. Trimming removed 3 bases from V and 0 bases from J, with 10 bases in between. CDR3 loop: CASSLSGLSTDTQYF. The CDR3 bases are TGTGCCAGCAGTTTGTCCGGGTTAAGCACAGATACGCAGTATTTT.

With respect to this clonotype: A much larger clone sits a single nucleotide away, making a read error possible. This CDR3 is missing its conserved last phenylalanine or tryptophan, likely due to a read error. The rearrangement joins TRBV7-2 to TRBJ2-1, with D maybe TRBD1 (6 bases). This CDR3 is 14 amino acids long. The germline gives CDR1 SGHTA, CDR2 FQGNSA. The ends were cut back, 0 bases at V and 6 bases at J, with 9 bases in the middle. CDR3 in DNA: TGTGCCAGCAGCTTAGCGGCACAGGGCAATGAGCAGTTCCTC. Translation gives CASSLAAQGNEQFL.

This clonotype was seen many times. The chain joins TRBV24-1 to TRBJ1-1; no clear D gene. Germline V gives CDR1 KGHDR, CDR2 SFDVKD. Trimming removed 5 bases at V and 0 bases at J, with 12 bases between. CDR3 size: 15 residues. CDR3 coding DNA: TGTGCCACCAGTGGCCCTGGGCCATTGAACACTGAAGCTTTCTTT. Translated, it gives CATSGPGPLNTEAFF.